The rows below give T cell receptor beta chains drawn from one sample of a study of OX40 agonist ivuxolimab in advanced cancers. The table came from immunoSEQ multiplex PCR; TCRdb's copy has only in-frame clones and leaves some out. The repertoire has roughly 24,000 clones, about 83% of them found once; the top ten carry around 8.8%. The material was CD4+ or CD8+ T cells sorted from blood, obtained in a trial of the OX40 agonist ivuxolimab. The receptors come from an adult with an advanced solid tumor such as melanoma, head and neck, liver or kidney cancer. Each CDR3 is given with its conserved first and last residue. D genes are given only for firm matches. Size tells how often a clone was seen (once, few, many) or the class of an expanded clone, and some rows leave it out.

abundance	len	v_gene	j_gene	d_gene	CDR3nt	CDR3aa
.	18	TRBV7-2	TRBJ2-6	.	TGTGCCAGCAGCTCTTATGATCCAGGTAGATCTGGGGCCAACGTCCTGACTTTC	CASSSYDPGRSGANVLTF
.	17	TRBV2	TRBJ1-1	.	TGTGCCAGCAGTGATCAGTACAACCTTAACCCGAACACTGAAGCTTTCTTT	CASSDQYNLNPNTEAFF
.	15	TRBV9	TRBJ2-5	.	TGTGCCAGCAGCCTCGCCGACAGGCAATGGGAGACCCAGTACTTC	CASSLADRQWETQYF
.	15	TRBV4-3	TRBJ2-2	.	TGCGCCAGCAGCCACCGGGCCCATGACAGCGGGGAGCTGTTTTTT	CASSHRAHDSGELFF
few	13	TRBV9	TRBJ1-1	.	TGTGCCAGCAGCACTCACATGAACACTGAAGCTTTCTTT	CASSTHMNTEAFF
.	16	TRBV4-3	TRBJ2-1	TRBD1	TGCGCCAGCAGCCAAGTTGGGACAGGGATTCACAATGAGCAGTTCTTC	CASSQVGTGIHNEQFF
.	14	TRBV7-2	TRBJ2-1	TRBD2	TGTGCCAGCAGCGGGACTAGCGGGGGGGTATATGCGTTCTTC	CASSGTSGGVYAFF
.	14	TRBV7-8	TRBJ1-5	.	TGTGCCAGCAGCTTAGAGGTCAGGAATCAGCCCCAGCATTTT	CASSLEVRNQPQHF
.	16	TRBV5-1	TRBJ1-1	.	TGCGCCAGCAGCCCGCGCGCGAAAAGGGAAACAATTGAAGCTTTCTTT	CASSPRAKRETIEAFF
once	13	TRBV19	TRBJ2-2	.	TGTGCCACCGAGCCGCCCAACACCGGGGAGCTGTTTTTT	CATEPPNTGELFF
.	14	TRBV27	TRBJ2-2	.	TGTGCCAGCACGTTGGGTTCCTACACCGGGGAGCTGTTTTTT	CASTLGSYTGELFF
.	18	TRBV7-9	TRBJ2-1	TRBD1	TGTGCCAGCAGCTCATTATCTAGGACAGGGGGCTCGAGGAATGAGCAGTTCTTC	CASSSLSRTGGSRNEQFF